Each of the 14 T cell receptor beta chains below was sequenced from the same sample in a study of Graves' ophthalmopathy and Graves' hyperthyroidism (dated by TCRdb to 2017 to 2018). The instrument was an Illumina HiSeq 2000. For repertoire sequencing, TCR beta CDR3 regions were amplified from RNA transcripts. The first round of RT-PCR was done with HTBI primers and the Qiagen OneStep RT-PCR kit, and was followed by a second round of multiplex PCR, then size selection and purification. TCRdb trimmed public reads at Q25 via fastp, called clones via MiXCR and kept in-frame beta chains. Every CDR3 protein is listed once, alongside the most common genes and DNA of its rows. Across this sample there are under 350,000 distinct CDR3 sequences, with roughly 15% seen only once. 10% to 15% of the sample comes from the top ten. The material sequenced was peripheral blood. These receptors all stem from an adult man with Graves' ophthalmopathy.

This clonotype was seen many times. The chain links TRBV5-1 to TRBJ2-7, with 7 bases identical to TRBD1. CDR1 and CDR2 from the germline V gene are SGHRS and YFSETQ. This CDR3 contains 14 residues. The V segment lost 2 bases and the J segment 1 base; nucleotides outside the gene matches: 3. CDR3 DNA sequence: TGCGCCAGCAGCTTTACGACAGGGTCCTACGAGCAGTACTTC. Its protein product is CASSFTTGSYEQYF.

At least ten counts were recorded for this clonotype. This rearrangement joins TRBV12-3 or TRBV12-4 to TRBJ1-2; 9 bases are shared with TRBD1. The CDR3 length is 14 residues. The J segment lost 2 bases and the V segment lost 5 bases, leaving 3 bases of the junction unmatched. CDR3 residues: CASSGTGWNYGYTF. CDR3 DNA sequence: TGTGCCAGCAGTGGGACAGGGTGGAACTATGGCTACACCTTC.

This clonotype came up many times. The rearrangement uses TRBV7-2 and TRBJ1-1; 8 bases map to TRBD1. J gave up 7 bases and V 5 bases, and 6 bases lay outside the gene matches. Germline assignment: CDR1 SGHTA and CDR2 FQGNSA. This CDR3 contains 13 residues. The CDR3 DNA is TGTGCCAGCAGCCAGACAGGGGTGGGTGAAGCTTTCTTT. This encodes CASSQTGVGEAFF.

This clonotype was found many times. The V gene is TRBV15, the J gene TRBJ1-5; D is undetermined. V was pared by 0 bases and J by 5 bases, with 14 bases between. Germline V CDR1 and CDR2: LNHNV, YYDKDF (reference sequence). The CDR3 runs to 16 residues. The CDR3 sequence: CATSREERRHDQPQHF. The CDR3 DNA reads as TGTGCCACCAGCAGAGAGGAAAGACGGCACGATCAGCCCCAGCATTTT.

Many counts were recorded for this clonotype. This chain uses TRBV6-1 with TRBJ2-7; 9 bases are a match to TRBD1. V dropped 7 bases and J dropped 2; count of bases not matched to a gene: 6. The CDR3 runs 14 residues. Germline V gene sequence: CDR1 MNHNS, CDR2 SASEGT. CDR3 nucleotides: TGTGCCAGCATCCCACGGACAGGGGCCTACGAGCAGTACTTC. Amino acids: CASIPRTGAYEQYF.

This clonotype was picked up a small number of times. V usage is TRBV30 and J usage is TRBJ1-5; D is ambiguous. V lost 0 bases and J lost 2, with 20 bases in between. This CDR3 is built from 18 residues. Germline CDR1 reads GTSNPN; CDR2 reads SVGIG (reference sequence). CDR3 residues: CAWSVRTDSLRGNQPQHF. The DNA for the CDR3 is TGTGCCTGGAGTGTACGGACTGACTCTCTCCGGGGCAATCAGCCCCAGCATTTT. The full variable domain, in which reference TRBV30 and TRBJ1-5 provide the parts outside the CDR3, is SQTIHQWPATLVQPVGSPLSLECTVEGTSNPNLYWYRQAAGRGLQLLFYSVGIGQISSEVPQNLSASRPQDRQFILSSKKLLLSDSGFYLCAWSVRTDSLRGNQPQHFGDGTRLSIL.

This clonotype was detected many times. CDR3 sequence: CAISESRDSQETQYF. DNA of the CDR3: TGTGCCATCAGTGAGTCCCGGGACTCACAAGAGACCCAGTACTTC. This sequence joins TRBV10-3 and TRBJ2-5, with D maybe TRBD2 (6 bases). The germline V gene has CDR1 ENHRY and CDR2 SYGVKD. The CDR3 has 15 residues. Trimming cost V 0 bases and J 2 bases, with 10 bases left between them.

This clonotype occurred many times. The chain is built from TRBV5-1 and TRBJ1-1; no firm D call. Trimming took 4 bases from V and 1 from J, leaving 11 bases between them. Looked up from germline, CDR1 is SGHRS and CDR2 is YFSETQ. The CDR3 runs to 14 residues. The CDR3 coding sequence is TGCGCCAGCAGCCCGGCAGCGGCGAACACTGAAGCTTTCTTT. As protein: CASSPAAANTEAFF.

This sequence joins TRBV20-1 and TRBJ1-1; no clear D gene. The CDR3 totals 13 residues. V was clipped by 5 bases and J by 4 bases, with 14 bases between them. Germline assignment: CDR1 DFQATT and CDR2 SNEGSKA (reference sequence). This CDR3 reads CSAPQPPSTEAFF. In DNA form, the CDR3 reads TGCAGTGCTCCTCAACCCCCCTCCACTGAAGCTTTCTTT.

There are many counts of this clonotype. In DNA, the CDR3 is TGCAGCGTCGCCGGGACAGGGGCCCGAGTATGGAACACTGAAGCTTTCTTT. This codes for CSVAGTGARVWNTEAFF. V usage is TRBV29-1 and J usage is TRBJ1-1; 10 bases fit TRBD1. In germline, CDR1 is SQVTM, CDR2 ANQGSEA. The CDR3 spans 17 residues. V lost 6 bases, J lost 1 base, and 14 bases stayed unmatched.

This clonotype was detected ten times or more. The chain uses TRBV12-3 or TRBV12-4 and TRBJ1-6, with D tentatively TRBD1 (5 bases). This CDR3 is built from 14 residues. Trimming shortened V by 6 bases and J by 3 bases, and 9 bases separated the two germline ends. The CDR3 region has the DNA TGTGCCAGCAGCCAACAGGACTATAATTCACCCCTCCACTTT. Its translation is CASSQQDYNSPLHF.

Many counts were recorded for this clonotype. CDR3 DNA: TGTGCCAGCAGTTTTCATCAGAACACTGAAGCTTTCTTT. It specifies CASSFHQNTEAFF. The J gene is TRBJ1-1, the V gene TRBV27, with D unclear. Germline CDR1 MNHEY, CDR2 SMNVEV (reference sequence). The V and J ends lost 3 bases and 1 base respectively, with 6 bases between them. The CDR3 is 13 amino acids.

This clonotype was observed at least ten times. The CDR3 reads CASTLSRRGREAFF. The CDR3 DNA is TGTGCCAGTACCCTCTCACGTAGGGGTCGGGAAGCTTTCTTT. The V call is TRBV19, the J call TRBJ1-1; tentatively, D is TRBD1 (5 bases). V was clipped by 7 bases and J by 8 bases, with 20 bases between them. This CDR3 spans 14 amino acids. Looked up from germline, CDR1 is LNHDA and CDR2 is SQIVND (reference sequence).

This clonotype was counted ten times or more. The chain carries TRBV20-1 and TRBJ2-4; 7 positions match TRBD2. The CDR3 has 12 amino acids. V lost 3 bases and J lost 6; bases outside the gene matches: 2. Germline V lookup: CDR1 DFQATT, CDR2 SNEGSKA (reference sequence). CDR3 sequence: CSASGGGNIQYF. The CDR3 region has the DNA TGCAGTGCTAGTGGGGGGGGAAACATTCAGTACTTC.